The clone carrying this T cell receptor (beta chain) showed up just a few times. Its antigen is not identified. The sample originates from a study of identical twins. Whole-study results and caveats: The models systematically underestimated how much out-of-frame TCR alpha was shared in monozygotic twins.

TCRdb recomputed calls from the 5' RACE reads with MiXCR, one row per CDR3 protein. This sample has hundreds of thousands of distinct CDR3 sequences, with 24% found just once. This CDR3 is built from 13 residues. From germline, CDR1 is MNHNS and CDR2 SASEGT. With 8 bases removed from V and 0 bases from J, the gap between germline ends came to 8 bases. These same data were also listed under a study on T cells expressing NK-cell markers.

The clonotype was recovered from a young woman in good health. This chain links TRBV6-1 with TRBJ1-3; unclear D gene. The sequenced sample was CD4+ T cells sorted from blood. The CDR3 DNA reads TGTGCCAGCCGGTTGTCCTCTGGAAACACCATATATTTT. Protein sequence: CASRLSSGNTIYF.